A single T cell receptor (beta chain) is shown here with its context. Its cognate antigen is unknown. Germline CDR1 and CDR2: SGHDT and YYEEEE. The length of the CDR3 is 16 residues. V gave up 5 bases and J gave up 5 bases; unmatched junction bases: 15. This entry belongs to a study of CD8 T cells in ankylosing spondylitis. Using its own MiXCR run on the 5' RACE reads, TCRdb lists one record per CDR3 protein. Of under 300,000 distinct CDR3 sequences in the sample, about 10% were seen once. Study conclusions and caveats: What appeared characteristic of ankylosing spondylitis blood was a TCR beta motif of 7 or 8 highly homologous variants. From matched ankylosing spondylitis synovial fluid, disease-linked clones were reportedly recovered at significantly enriched levels.

Sequenced input: blood, either unsorted or a sorted T cell fraction (not recorded which). The TCR sequence derives from a male donor with ankylosing spondylitis or in good health (not recorded which). The rearrangement links TRBV5-6 to TRBJ2-5; 7 bases fit TRBD1. CDR3 DNA: TGTGCCAGCAGTCTACCAGGGACAGATCCGGGGGAGACCCAGTACTTC. It encodes CASSLPGTDPGETQYF.